The source of this T cell receptor beta chain is a study of T cell responses to AZD1222 COVID-19 vaccine. Points from the study as a whole: Clonal diversity was possibly underestimated, and white British individuals and females predominated among donors. Repertoires in all cases were sampled only once the peak T cell response had passed. Dominant at 160-218 and 743-854, vaccine-associated CD4 TCRs also spanned spike. Reports say nearly half of spike-specific TCRs go after unmutated variant regions.

About this clone: The antigen remains undetermined.

Assay: immunoSEQ multiplex PCR; the TCRdb copy retains only in-frame clones and omits some. The table lists about 150,000 clones, over 80% of them singletons, with about 4% in the top ten. The V end lost 0 bases, the J end lost 8 bases, and 18 bases lay between the germline ends. The CDR3 sequence is 16 residues long. Germline CDR1 reads SGHKS; CDR2 reads YYEKEE (reference sequence). The sequence was collected from an adult who received the AZD1222 COVID-19 vaccine. The source material was peripheral blood, sampled 28 days after the second AZD1222 dose. The J gene is TRBJ2-1, the V gene TRBV5-5; TRBD2 might be the D (6 bases). The CDR3: CASSLGTGVSLDEQFF. CDR3 coding DNA: TGTGCCAGCAGCTTGGGGACGGGAGTGTCTCTCGATGAGCAGTTCTTC.